This T cell receptor (beta chain) derives from a study of blood T cell repertoires in COVID-19. This clone appeared a few times. Patients at the Seattle site were enrolled during active infection and followed longitudinally. V was pared by 2 bases and J by 6 bases, with 7 bases between. Looked up from germline, CDR1 is SQVTM and CDR2 is ANQGSEA. CDR3 length equals 11 residues. Original handling: It was from reference gene primer amplification that nucleated cell counts were estimated. Profiling relied on immunoSEQ multiplex PCR, and the TCRdb table lists in-frame clones only, not all of them. The V and J calls and clone size are taken from that table; D and trimming were inferred from the DNA. This repertoire shows about 49,000 clones, around 81% found once; its top ten account for around 22%.

The genes are TRBV29-1 and TRBJ1-2; perhaps TRBD1 as D (6 bases). Sample: peripheral blood. This receptor was obtained from an elderly woman with COVID-19, enrolled during active disease. CDR3 coding DNA: TGCAGCGTTGAAACAGGGAATGGCTACACCTTC. Amino acids: CSVETGNGYTF.